Each of the 15 T cell receptor beta chains below was sequenced from the same sample in a study of CD8 T cells in ankylosing spondylitis. These receptors have no identified antigens. Notes on the study in general: Eight highly homologous variants formed a TCR beta motif that appeared characteristic of ankylosing spondylitis blood.

From the 5' RACE reads, TCRdb called clonotypes with MiXCR, one entry per CDR3 protein. The profile covers some 400,000 distinct CDR3 sequences, with around 22% appearing a single time and approximately 16% taken by the ten largest. The sample consisted of blood, either unsorted or a sorted T cell fraction (not recorded which). Receptors were obtained from a male donor with ankylosing spondylitis.

The V and J genes are TRBV12-3 or TRBV12-4 and TRBJ1-1, with 7 bases aligning to TRBD1. Unmatched junction bases numbered 8, after V lost 8 bases and J lost 5 bases. CDR3 size: 13 residues. Written as DNA, the CDR3 is TGTGCCAGCGGGGGGACAGTCAGAACTGAAGCTTTCTTT. Residues: CASGGTVRTEAFF.

The chain is built from TRBV4-2 and TRBJ2-5, with 8 positions matching TRBD2. The CDR3 totals 15 residues. V gave up 0 bases and J gave up 5 bases; unmatched junction bases: 5. CDR1 is LGHNA and CDR2 is YNFKEQ in the germline V gene. CDR3 DNA sequence: TGTGCCAGCAGCCAAGATCGGGAGGGTCCGGAGACCCAGTACTTC. Its translation is CASSQDREGPETQYF.

Here the CDR3 reads CASSPPGQGASGANVLTF. The CDR3 DNA reads TGTGCCAGCAGCCCCCCAGGACAGGGGGCCTCTGGGGCCAACGTCCTGACTTTC. This sequence joins TRBV11-1 and TRBJ2-6, with 11 bases lining up with TRBD1. This CDR3 has 18 amino acids. The germline gives CDR1 SGHAT, CDR2 FQDESV (reference sequence). V lost 5 bases and J lost 0; bases outside the gene matches: 6.

The genes are TRBV20-1 and TRBJ1-6; 7 bases agree with TRBD1. The CDR3 length is 16 residues. Germline trimming cut 6 bases from V and 2 bases from J; bases unmatched to any gene: 10. The germline V gene encodes CDR1 DFQATT and CDR2 SNEGSKA (reference sequence). The CDR3 DNA follows: TGCAGTGCACTCGGTGGGCAGGGGGCCTATAATTCACCCCTCCACTTT. It yields the protein CSALGGQGAYNSPLHF.

The chain combines TRBV29-1 with TRBJ2-3, with D possibly matching TRBD1 (6 bases). The germline V and J ends were trimmed by 1 base and 1 base, with 6 bases remaining between them. The CDR3 totals 13 residues. CDR1 is SQVTM and CDR2 is ANQGSEA in the germline V gene. The CDR3 region is CSVEGQGTDTQYF. CDR3 sequence (DNA): TGCAGCGTTGAAGGACAGGGCACAGATACGCAGTATTTT.

The V call is TRBV6-2 or TRBV6-3, the J call TRBJ2-7; D perhaps matches TRBD2 (6 bases). Germline V lookup: CDR1 MNHEY, CDR2 SVGEGT. V gave up 4 bases and J gave up 4 bases, with 23 bases separating them. The CDR3 contains 17 residues. CDR3 region: CASSSLARGDSGYEQYF. The CDR3 DNA reads as TGTGCCAGCAGTTCTTTAGCCCGCGGGGACTCGGGATACGAGCAGTACTTC.

There are a few counts of this clonotype. This chain uses TRBV7-2 with TRBJ1-5; D call uncertain. The CDR3 has 16 residues. Per the germline V gene, CDR1 is SGHTA and CDR2 is FQGNSA. The germline V and J ends were trimmed by 2 bases and 4 bases, with 15 bases remaining between them. This CDR3 reads CASSLFGQLINQPQHF. The CDR3 DNA reads as TGTGCCAGCAGCTTATTCGGCCAGTTGATAAATCAGCCCCAGCATTTT.

This clonotype was seen only a few times. The chain couples TRBV5-1 to TRBJ2-7; D is unclear. Germline V gives CDR1 SGHRS, CDR2 YFSETQ. Trimming stripped 8 bases from V and 1 base from J, with 16 bases between. This CDR3 spans 14 amino acids. DNA of the CDR3: TGCGCCAGTCACCTCGTTGGGCCTTCCTACGAGCAGTACTTC. Protein: CASHLVGPSYEQYF.

The rearrangement uses TRBV5-1 and TRBJ2-1; 9 nucleotides agree with TRBD2. V lost 4 bases and J lost 0; bases outside the gene matches: 2. Germline V gives CDR1 SGHRS, CDR2 YFSETQ. This CDR3 contains 15 residues. The CDR3 is CASSVGLASYNEQFF. CDR3 in DNA: TGCGCCAGCAGCGTGGGACTAGCCTCCTACAATGAGCAGTTCTTC.

The V call is TRBV6-5, the J call TRBJ2-4; D is ambiguous. Trimming pared 2 bases from V and 4 bases from J, leaving 15 bases between. CDR1 and CDR2 from the germline V gene are MNHEY and SVGAGI. The CDR3 extends over 16 amino acids. This CDR3 reads CASSYGRWVPKNIQYF. The CDR3 DNA reads TGTGCCAGCAGTTACGGTCGGTGGGTCCCGAAAAACATTCAGTACTTC.

The chain joins TRBV6-5 to TRBJ2-7, with D possibly matching TRBD2 (6 bases). The CDR3 length is 15 residues. V gave up 0 bases and J gave up 6 bases, with 15 bases separating them. Germline V lookup: CDR1 MNHEY, CDR2 SVGAGI. The CDR3 region is CASSYSRRGGGEQYF. The DNA for the CDR3 is TGTGCCAGCAGTTACTCGCGGAGGGGCGGCGGCGAGCAGTACTTC.

The CDR3 loop is CASSSARSAEQYF. The DNA of the CDR3 is TGTGCCAGCAGCTCAGCCCGGTCGGCGGAGCAGTACTTC. The chain uses TRBV11-1 and TRBJ2-7; no firm D call. CDR1 and CDR2 (germline): SGHAT, FQDESV (reference sequence). The CDR3 is 13 amino acids. V lost 4 bases, J lost 7 bases, and 14 bases lay in between.

The J gene is TRBJ1-1, the V gene TRBV6-1; possibly TRBD1 for D (5 bases). CDR3 length: 14 residues. V lost 3 bases, J lost 1 base, and 9 bases lay in between. Germline CDR1 is MNHNS and CDR2 is SASEGT. The CDR3 DNA is TGTGCCAGCAGTGACATAGGGGAGAACACTGAAGCTTTCTTT. It translates to CASSDIGENTEAFF.

This sequence joins TRBV7-8 and TRBJ2-7, with 7 positions matching TRBD1. CDR1 and CDR2 from the germline V gene are SGHVS and FQNEAQ. Trimming cost V 0 bases and J 2 bases; bases outside gene matches: 7. The CDR3 is made up of 16 amino acids. The CDR3 protein is CASSLAQSGQTYEQYF. CDR3 DNA sequence: TGTGCCAGCAGCTTAGCGCAATCGGGACAGACCTACGAGCAGTACTTC.

This clonotype was seen a few times. The CDR3 sequence is CSVERMGGEKLFF. The CDR3 region has the DNA TGCAGCGTCGAACGTATGGGAGGGGAAAAACTGTTTTTT. The V gene is TRBV29-1, the J gene TRBJ1-4; D unresolved. V shed 6 bases and J shed 8 bases, with 16 bases lying between them. Germline V gives CDR1 SQVTM, CDR2 ANQGSEA. The CDR3 has 13 amino acids.